The entry below gives a single TCR beta chain sequence along with its context. These data are taken from a study of T-cell memory formation after mild COVID-19. TCRdb re-called the 5' RACE reads through MiXCR, storing one row per CDR3 protein. Of about 560,000 distinct CDR3 sequences listed, about 22% are singletons. The TCR originated in an adult woman who had mild COVID-19 (a few samples of this study predate the infection). Cell type and time point are not known. The specimen sequenced was PBMCs or a T cell subset sorted from them (not recorded which).

CDR3 sequence: CASSLRRGASYEQYF. DNA for the CDR3: TGTGCCAGCAGCTTAAGGAGGGGAGCCTCCTACGAGCAGTACTTC. The J gene is TRBJ2-7, the V gene TRBV11-2, with D possibly being TRBD2 (6 bases). The V end was cut by 2 bases, the J end by 0 bases, with 11 bases between. Germline CDR1 and CDR2: SGHAT and FQNNGV. The CDR3 extends over 15 amino acids.